This TCR beta chain was found in a study of cytomegalovirus exposure and HLA in healthy donors. V was pared by 4 bases and J by 0 bases, with 19 bases between. Looked up from germline, CDR1 is SGDLS and CDR2 is YYNGEE. The CDR3 is 17 amino acids. The primer mix had 60 Vbeta and 13 Jbeta primers. TCRdb's copy holds only in-frame clones and misses some; the assay was immunoSEQ multiplex PCR. The sample has around 180,000 clones, 84% seen once; the top ten hold about 0.25%. Sequencing used PBMCs. The TCR sequence derives from a boy younger than 18 in good health and CMV-seronegative. This chain uses TRBV9 with TRBJ1-1; D might be TRBD1 (5 bases). The CDR3 reads CASSPREYLDMNTEAFF. The DNA of the CDR3 is TGTGCCAGCAGCCCCAGGGAATACCTTGACATGAACACTGAAGCTTTCTTT.